The rows below give T cell receptor beta chains drawn from one sample of a study of T cells in localized non-small cell lung cancer. Method: immunoSEQ multiplex PCR; TCRdb's copy keeps in-frame clones and lacks some. In the table there are about 33,000 clones, 90% of which are singletons. The material was peripheral blood, obtained before any cancer treatment. These receptors all come from a man between 40 and 70 years old with stage I lung adenocarcinoma. CDR3s include the opening cysteine and the closing phenylalanine or tryptophan. The listing skips clone size in some rows; elsewhere it reads once, few, many or a size class.

CDR3 length,J gene,clone size,V gene,CDR3 protein
15,TRBJ2-5,-,TRBV19,CASSKWTGGEETQYF
15,TRBJ1-5,-,TRBV7-8,CASSTQGGGNQPQHF
12,TRBJ2-7,-,TRBV29-1,CSVKQGTHEQYF
16,TRBJ1-4,-,TRBV19,CASSTTGGLPHEKLFF
13,TRBJ2-5,once,TRBV11-2,CASRQKYEETQYF
13,TRBJ1-4,-,TRBV6-6,CASSPGSNEKLFF
14,TRBJ1-4,-,TRBV6-5,CASSRHGQLEKLFF
13,TRBJ1-1,-,TRBV6-6,CASSRQGDTEAFF
10,TRBJ2-3,-,TRBV19,CASGRDTQYF
15,TRBJ2-3,-,TRBV5-1,CASSGSGRRTDTQYF